The sequence of this TCR beta chain was determined in a study of glioma-infiltrating T cells. The CDR3 consists of 13 residues. The V gene's germline CDR1 is LNHDA and CDR2 SQIVND (reference sequence). V shed 10 bases and J 6 bases; nucleotides not matched to a gene: 8. Amplification of TCR alpha and beta CDR3 regions from RNA used iRepertoire nested multiplex PCR. TCRdb called the multiplex PCR reads again in MiXCR, with one record for every CDR3 protein. The table includes fewer than 500,000 distinct CDR3 sequences, roughly two fifths detected once. The source is a human donor with low-grade glioma or glioblastoma, undergoing nonglioma brain surgery, or in good health (not recorded which). The source material was glioma tissue, nonneoplastic brain tissue, or PBMCs (not recorded which). This chain joins TRBV19 and TRBJ1-1; 10 bases map to TRBD1. The chain's CDR3 is CATRQGAKPEAFF. The DNA for the CDR3 is TGTGCCACTCGACAGGGGGCCAAACCTGAAGCTTTCTTT.